These 9 T cell receptor beta chains were all obtained from the same sample, sequenced in a study of blood T cell repertoires in COVID-19. Measured with immunoSEQ multiplex PCR; TCRdb has only the in-frame clones, and not every one. The sample has approximately 70,000 clones, 79% seen once. Sequenced material: peripheral blood. These receptor sequences come from a man aged 55-75 years with active or convalescent COVID-19.

The rearrangement links TRBV6-5 to TRBJ2-2; weak D call: TRBD1 (5 bases). CDR1 is MNHEY, CDR2 SVGAGI, per germline. CDR3 length equals 14 residues. Trimming cost V 2 bases and J 2 bases, with 6 bases left between them. CDR3 nucleotide sequence: TGTGCCAGCAGTTACCAGGGAAACACCGGGGAGCTGTTTTTT. Translating gives CASSYQGNTGELFF.

The J gene is TRBJ2-2, the V gene TRBV3-1 (or the pseudogene TRBV3-2); possibly TRBD1 for D (5 bases). Germline V lookup: CDR1 LGHDT, CDR2 YNNKEL (reference sequence). The CDR3 contains 14 residues. Trimming took off 4 bases at V and 4 bases at J, with 10 bases between the two ends. CDR3 in amino acids: CASSPGFPTGELFF. For the CDR3, the DNA is TGTGCCAGCAGCCCAGGGTTTCCCACCGGGGAGCTGTTTTTT.

Only one count was recorded for this clone. Here the CDR3 reads CASSGDWGDNEQFF. The CDR3 coding sequence is TGTGCCAGCAGCGGGGACTGGGGGGACAATGAGCAGTTCTTC. The chain carries TRBV7-2 and TRBJ2-1; TRBD2 is a possible D gene (6 bases). The CDR3 runs 14 residues. Germline CDR1 reads SGHTA; CDR2 reads FQGNSA. V was shortened by 5 bases and J by 5 bases, with 13 bases between the two germline ends.

The chain combines TRBV7-2 with TRBJ2-3; a possible D gene is TRBD2 (6 bases). The CDR3 has 15 residues. V shed 5 bases and J shed 3 bases, with 15 bases lying between them. The germline gives CDR1 SGHTA, CDR2 FQGNSA. The CDR3 sequence: CASSLLATETDTQYF. CDR3 DNA sequence: TGTGCCAGCAGCCTACTAGCAACTGAGACAGATACGCAGTATTTT.

This rearrangement joins TRBV5-4 to TRBJ2-7, with D possibly matching TRBD2 (6 bases). Trimming removed 4 bases at V and 2 bases at J, with 16 bases between. The CDR3 is made up of 15 amino acids. Germline values: CDR1 SGHNT, CDR2 YYREEE (reference sequence). Here the CDR3 DNA reads TGTGCCAGCAGCAGAGTTGGCGGGGTGACCTACGAGCAGTACTTC. Translating it yields CASSRVGGVTYEQYF.

The chain joins TRBV18 to TRBJ2-3; 9 nucleotides line up with TRBD1. Germline CDR1 is KGHSH and CDR2 is LQKENI. The CDR3 has 14 amino acids. V dropped 4 bases and J dropped 3; count of bases not matched to a gene: 2. The CDR3 sequence: CASSRGQGTDTQYF. The CDR3 DNA reads as TGTGCCAGCTCACGGGGACAGGGAACAGATACGCAGTATTTT.

The genes are TRBV28 and TRBJ2-3, with TRBD2 identical over 10 bases. CDR1 is MDHEN, CDR2 SYDVKM, per germline. The ends lost 5 bases at V and 6 bases at J; junction bases unmatched: 8. The CDR3 contains 15 residues. In DNA, the CDR3 is TGTGCCAGCAGTGGAAGCGGGGGGGCCAGGGATACGCAGTATTTT. This sequence encodes CASSGSGGARDTQYF.

This sequence joins TRBV28 and TRBJ1-2, with 7 nucleotides matching TRBD1. V lost 7 bases, J lost 2 bases, and 10 bases stayed unmatched. The germline gives CDR1 MDHEN, CDR2 SYDVKM. The CDR3 length is 15 residues. The CDR3 DNA reads TGTGCCAGCAATACCTTGGAGGGGGCAAACTATGGCTACACCTTC. Its translation: CASNTLEGANYGYTF.

This clone showed up just a few times. The J gene is TRBJ2-7, the V gene TRBV5-6; TRBD1 matches at 8 bases. V gave up 0 bases and J gave up 4 bases; unmatched junction bases: 6. The CDR3 is 15 residues long. Per germline, CDR1 SGHDT and CDR2 YYEEEE. The CDR3 loop reads CASSLEGQVIYEQYF. The CDR3 DNA reads TGTGCCAGCAGCTTGGAGGGACAGGTTATATACGAGCAGTACTTC.